Following are 19 T cell receptor beta chains from one sample sequenced in a study of T cells after yellow fever vaccination. One entry per CDR3 protein, called by TCRdb with MiXCR from the 5' RACE reads. Counted here are some 600,000 distinct CDR3 sequences, 9% to 15% occurring once; the ten biggest clones make up 15%. Sequencing used PBMCs, obtained on the day of the yellow fever booster vaccination. These receptors were taken from a man aged 25 to 45 who received the YFV17D yellow fever vaccine.

This clonotype appeared a few times. V gene TRBV20-1 combines with J gene TRBJ2-1; 7 bases are shared with TRBD2. CDR1 is DFQATT, CDR2 SNEGSKA, per germline (reference sequence). The CDR3 sequence is 15 residues long. V lost 5 bases and J lost 3; bases outside the gene matches: 10. CDR3 nucleotide sequence: TGCAGTGCTGGGCGGGCGGGAGTGGTCTACAATGAGCAGTTCTTC. The encoded protein is CSAGRAGVVYNEQFF.

This clonotype was seen a few times. The rearrangement links TRBV30 to TRBJ1-1; D gene ambiguous. There are 13 residues in the CDR3. Deletions cut 2 bases from V and 3 bases from J, with 10 bases between. In germline, CDR1 is GTSNPN, CDR2 SVGIG (reference sequence). CDR3 sequence reads: CAWSLDTYTEAFF. CDR3 DNA: TGTGCCTGGAGTCTAGACACCTACACTGAAGCTTTCTTT. Complete variable domain (other parts from reference TRBV30 and TRBJ1-1): SQTIHQWPATLVQPVGSPLSLECTVEGTSNPNLYWYRQAAGRGLQLLFYSVGIGQISSEVPQNLSASRPQDRQFILSSKKLLLSDSGFYLCAWSLDTYTEAFFGQGTRLTVV.

In this sample, this clonotype turned up a few times. The V call is TRBV5-6, the J call TRBJ2-1, with unresolved D. Trimming stripped 3 bases from V and 8 bases from J, with 12 bases between. There are 13 residues in the CDR3. Germline CDR1 SGHDT, CDR2 YYEEEE. The CDR3 loop is CASSSDVRHEQFF. The CDR3 DNA follows: TGTGCCAGCAGCTCCGACGTGAGGCATGAGCAGTTCTTC. Combining the CDR3 with reference TRBV5-6 and TRBJ2-1 gives the whole variable domain DAGVTQSPTHLIKTRGQQVTLRCSPKSGHDTVSWYQQALGQGPQFIFQYYEEEERQRGNFPDRFSGHQFPNYSSELNVNALLLGDSALYLCASSSDVRHEQFFGPGTRLTVL.

This clonotype was detected many times. This chain joins TRBV20-1 and TRBJ2-5; 14 bases map to TRBD2. V trimming: 6 bases; J trimming: 4 bases; junction bases outside the gene matches: 4. Germline values: CDR1 DFQATT, CDR2 SNEGSKA (reference sequence). The CDR3 is 14 amino acids. The CDR3 loop reads CSAPTSGRGETQYF. The CDR3 DNA reads as TGCAGTGCCCCGACTAGCGGGAGGGGAGAGACCCAGTACTTC.

The V call is TRBV5-1, the J call TRBJ2-5, with D perhaps TRBD1 or TRBD2 (5 bases each). The germline gives CDR1 SGHRS, CDR2 YFSETQ. Trimming cost V 4 bases and J 1 base, with 11 bases left between them. This CDR3 comprises 14 residues. The CDR3 sequence is CASSGGGSQETQYF. In DNA, the CDR3 is TGCGCCAGCAGCGGGGGTGGTAGCCAAGAGACCCAGTACTTC. The full variable domain, completed using reference TRBV5-1 and TRBJ2-5, is KAGVTQTPRYLIKTRGQQVTLSCSPISGHRSVSWYQQTPGQGLQFLFEYFSETQRNKGNFPGRFSGRQFSNSRSEMNVSTLELGDSALYLCASSGGGSQETQYFGPGTRLLVL.

In this sample, this clonotype turned up a few times. This chain links TRBV12-3 or TRBV12-4 with TRBJ2-3, with unresolved D. The germline V and J ends were trimmed by 7 bases and 0 bases, with 14 bases remaining between them. CDR3 length equals 15 residues. CDR3 nucleotide sequence: TGTGCCAGCACCTCAGGAGCGTCTAGCACAGATACGCAGTATTTT. The encoded protein is CASTSGASSTDTQYF.

The chain combines TRBV20-1 with TRBJ2-1; D may correspond to TRBD1 or TRBD2 (6 bases each). Germline assignment: CDR1 DFQATT and CDR2 SNEGSKA (reference sequence). CDR3 length: 13 residues. V was clipped by 3 bases and J by 12 bases, with 18 bases between them. The CDR3: CSARDRVGGGQFF. CDR3 sequence (DNA): TGCAGTGCTAGGGATCGGGTAGGAGGGGGGCAGTTCTTC.

The chain combines TRBV12-3 or TRBV12-4 with TRBJ1-1, with a weak D call TRBD1 (6 bases). This CDR3 comprises 13 residues. V was pared by 8 bases and J by 0 bases, with 10 bases between. The CDR3 bases are TGTGCCAGCGACGGACAGATGAACACTGAAGCTTTCTTT. It yields the protein CASDGQMNTEAFF.

The chain recombines TRBV12-3 or TRBV12-4 with TRBJ2-3; TRBD1 aligns across 7 bases. V lost 6 bases and J lost 7; bases outside the gene matches: 10. The CDR3 extends over 14 amino acids. In nucleotides, the CDR3 is TGTGCCAGCAGCGAAGGGGGCCCGGGTTATACGCAGTATTTT. It translates to CASSEGGPGYTQYF.

This clonotype was observed once. V is TRBV19 and J is TRBJ1-5; no clear D. Trimming took 3 bases from V and 4 from J, leaving 16 bases between them. The germline V gene has CDR1 LNHDA and CDR2 SQIVND (reference sequence). The CDR3 is 16 amino acids. The CDR3 DNA reads as TGTGCCAGTAGTATGATGGCGGGAGGCAGGAATCAGCCCCAGCATTTT. This sequence encodes CASSMMAGGRNQPQHF.

There are a few counts of this clonotype. This chain joins TRBV11-2 and TRBJ2-3; TRBD2 matches at 7 bases. The germline V gene encodes CDR1 SGHAT and CDR2 FQNNGV. The CDR3 has 16 amino acids. J was trimmed by 2 bases and V by 0 bases; bases with no gene match: 5. Here the CDR3 DNA reads TGTGCCAGCAGCTTAGAGGCTAGCGGTGCCACAGATACGCAGTATTTT. Its translation: CASSLEASGATDTQYF.

This chain links TRBV18 with TRBJ2-3; a weak D match, TRBD2 (6 bases). The ends were cut back, 0 bases at V and 6 bases at J, with 16 bases in the middle. CDR1 is KGHSH, CDR2 LQKENI, per germline. The CDR3 runs to 16 residues. CDR3: CASSPPTGSSEDTQYF. CDR3 DNA: TGTGCCAGCTCACCACCGACCGGATCTAGCGAGGATACGCAGTATTTT.

This clonotype occurred a few times. The V gene is TRBV29-1, the J gene TRBJ2-4, with 10 bases lining up with TRBD2. The ends lost 7 bases at V and 3 bases at J; junction bases unmatched: 6. The length of the CDR3 is 14 residues. Per the germline V gene, CDR1 is SQVTM and CDR2 is ANQGSEA. CDR3 sequence reads: CSASSGSDKNIQYF. The DNA for the CDR3 is TGCAGCGCCTCTAGCGGGAGTGACAAAAACATTCAGTACTTC.

This clonotype was counted between two and nine times. V usage is TRBV6-5 and J usage is TRBJ2-7; D may be TRBD2 (5 bases). Trimming took off 0 bases at V and 6 bases at J, with 9 bases between the two ends. The CDR3 is 13 amino acids. Germline assignment: CDR1 MNHEY and CDR2 SVGAGI. The CDR3 protein is CASSYSSRGEQYF. In nucleotides, the CDR3 is TGTGCCAGCAGTTACTCCTCACGGGGCGAGCAGTACTTC.

This clonotype showed up just a few times. This rearrangement joins TRBV28 to TRBJ2-3; tentatively, D is TRBD1 or TRBD2 (5 bases each). Germline CDR1 is MDHEN and CDR2 is SYDVKM. V lost 4 bases and J 5 bases, leaving 19 bases between the germline ends. The CDR3 consists of 16 residues. CDR3 nucleotide sequence: TGTGCCAGCAGTTATCCTGGGACCTCCACGGGAGATACGCAGTATTTT. Amino acid sequence: CASSYPGTSTGDTQYF.

This clonotype occurred a few times. The chain joins TRBV29-1 to TRBJ1-2, with D possibly being TRBD1 (5 bases). Germline V gene lookup returns CDR1 SQVTM and CDR2 ANQGSEA. V was cut by 3 bases and J by 8 bases, with 10 bases left in between. This CDR3 comprises 11 residues. The CDR3 loop reads CSVDYRDGYTF. The CDR3 DNA reads TGCAGCGTTGATTATAGGGACGGCTACACCTTC.

V usage is TRBV5-1 and J usage is TRBJ2-1, with 9 bases that match TRBD1. Germline V CDR1 and CDR2: SGHRS, YFSETQ. The CDR3 has 15 amino acids. J was trimmed by 6 bases and V by 4 bases; bases with no gene match: 8. CDR3 coding DNA: TGCGCCAGCAGCCGTTGGACAGGGGAGGGCAATGAGCAGTTCTTC. Its translation is CASSRWTGEGNEQFF. The variable domain in full, with the rest retrieved from reference TRBV5-1 and TRBJ2-1, is KAGVTQTPRYLIKTRGQQVTLSCSPISGHRSVSWYQQTPGQGLQFLFEYFSETQRNKGNFPGRFSGRQFSNSRSEMNVSTLELGDSALYLCASSRWTGEGNEQFFGPGTRLTVL.

This clonotype has only a few counts. The J gene is TRBJ2-5, the V gene TRBV10-1; TRBD2 is a possible D gene (5 bases). Trimming pared 2 bases from V and 2 bases from J, leaving 6 bases between. Germline V gives CDR1 WNHNN, CDR2 SYGVQD (reference sequence). This CDR3 has 13 amino acids. The CDR3, as DNA: TGCGCCAGCAGTGAGGGGAGACAAGAGACCCAGTACTTC. Its translation is CASSEGRQETQYF.

This chain links TRBV20-1 with TRBJ2-2; tentatively, D is TRBD2 (5 bases). Germline values: CDR1 DFQATT, CDR2 SNEGSKA (reference sequence). The CDR3 length is 16 residues. CDR3 sequence reads: CCARDPRVRNTGELFF. The CDR3 coding sequence is TGCTGCGCTAGAGATCCGAGGGTACGGAACACCGGGGAGCTGTTTTTT.